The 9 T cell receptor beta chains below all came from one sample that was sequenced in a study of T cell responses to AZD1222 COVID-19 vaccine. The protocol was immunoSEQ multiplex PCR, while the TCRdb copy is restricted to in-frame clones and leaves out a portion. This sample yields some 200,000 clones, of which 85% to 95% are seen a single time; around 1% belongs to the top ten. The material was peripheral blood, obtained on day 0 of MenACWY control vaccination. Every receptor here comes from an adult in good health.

For the CDR3, the DNA is TGTGCCAGCAGCTCCCACACAAACTCCTACAATGAGCAGTTCTTC. This codes for CASSSHTNSYNEQFF. This rearrangement joins TRBV6-5 to TRBJ2-1; D is uncertain. V was clipped by 6 bases and J by 0 bases, with 12 bases between them. The CDR3 has 15 residues. Germline loops: CDR1 MNHEY, CDR2 SVGAGI.

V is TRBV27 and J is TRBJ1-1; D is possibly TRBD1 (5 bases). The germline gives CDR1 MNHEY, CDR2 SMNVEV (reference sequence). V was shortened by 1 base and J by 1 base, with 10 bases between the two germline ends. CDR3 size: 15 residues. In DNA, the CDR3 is TGTGCCAGCAGTTTATTCGGGGGACCGAACACTGAAGCTTTCTTT. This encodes CASSLFGGPNTEAFF.

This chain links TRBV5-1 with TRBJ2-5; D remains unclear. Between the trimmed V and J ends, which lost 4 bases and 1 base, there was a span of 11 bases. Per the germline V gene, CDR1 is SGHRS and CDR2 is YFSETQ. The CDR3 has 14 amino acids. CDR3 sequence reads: CASSTSGSQETQYF. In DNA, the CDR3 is TGCGCCAGCAGCACCTCAGGTTCCCAAGAGACCCAGTACTTC. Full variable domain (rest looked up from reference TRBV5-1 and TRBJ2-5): KAGVTQTPRYLIKTRGQQVTLSCSPISGHRSVSWYQQTPGQGLQFLFEYFSETQRNKGNFPGRFSGRQFSNSRSEMNVSTLELGDSALYLCASSTSGSQETQYFGPGTRLLVL.

Here the CDR3 DNA reads TGTGCCAGCAGCATTACAGGTTCCTATAGTGAAAAACTGTTTTTT. Translating gives CASSITGSYSEKLFF. The V and J genes are TRBV5-4 and TRBJ1-4; D may be TRBD1 (5 bases). V gave up 4 bases and J gave up 7 bases, with 17 bases separating them. There are 15 residues in the CDR3. Germline assignment: CDR1 SGHNT and CDR2 YYREEE (reference sequence).

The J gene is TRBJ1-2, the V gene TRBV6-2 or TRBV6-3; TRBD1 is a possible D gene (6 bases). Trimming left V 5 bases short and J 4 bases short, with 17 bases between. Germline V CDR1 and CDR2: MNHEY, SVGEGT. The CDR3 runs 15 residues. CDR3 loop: CASSQDRSVVYGYTF. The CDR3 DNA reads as TGTGCCAGCAGTCAGGACAGATCCGTTGTCTATGGCTACACCTTC.

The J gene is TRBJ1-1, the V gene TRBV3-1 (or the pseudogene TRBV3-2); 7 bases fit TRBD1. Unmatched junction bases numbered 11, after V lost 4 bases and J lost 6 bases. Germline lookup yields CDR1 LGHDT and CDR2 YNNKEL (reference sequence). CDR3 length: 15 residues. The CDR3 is CASSPRHTGEAEAFF. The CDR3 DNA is TGTGCCAGCAGCCCCCGTCACACAGGGGAAGCTGAAGCTTTCTTT.

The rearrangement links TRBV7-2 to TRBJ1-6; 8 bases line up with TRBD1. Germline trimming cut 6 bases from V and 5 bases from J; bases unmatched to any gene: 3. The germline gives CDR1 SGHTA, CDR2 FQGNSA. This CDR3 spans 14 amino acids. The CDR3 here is CASRSGGDNSPLHF. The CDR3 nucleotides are TGTGCCAGCAGGTCAGGGGGCGATAATTCACCCCTCCACTTT.

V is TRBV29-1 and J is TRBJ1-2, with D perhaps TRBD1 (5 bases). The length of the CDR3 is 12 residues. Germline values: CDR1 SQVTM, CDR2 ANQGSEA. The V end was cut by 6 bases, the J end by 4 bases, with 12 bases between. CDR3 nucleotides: TGCAGCGTCACCGGGACGGCCTATGGCTACACCTTC. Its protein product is CSVTGTAYGYTF.

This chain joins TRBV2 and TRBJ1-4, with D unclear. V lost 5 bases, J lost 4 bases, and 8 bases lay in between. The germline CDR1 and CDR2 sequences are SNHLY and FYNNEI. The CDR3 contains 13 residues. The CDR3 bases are TGTGCCAGCAGTTCCTTGGGTAATGAAAAACTGTTTTTT. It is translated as CASSSLGNEKLFF.